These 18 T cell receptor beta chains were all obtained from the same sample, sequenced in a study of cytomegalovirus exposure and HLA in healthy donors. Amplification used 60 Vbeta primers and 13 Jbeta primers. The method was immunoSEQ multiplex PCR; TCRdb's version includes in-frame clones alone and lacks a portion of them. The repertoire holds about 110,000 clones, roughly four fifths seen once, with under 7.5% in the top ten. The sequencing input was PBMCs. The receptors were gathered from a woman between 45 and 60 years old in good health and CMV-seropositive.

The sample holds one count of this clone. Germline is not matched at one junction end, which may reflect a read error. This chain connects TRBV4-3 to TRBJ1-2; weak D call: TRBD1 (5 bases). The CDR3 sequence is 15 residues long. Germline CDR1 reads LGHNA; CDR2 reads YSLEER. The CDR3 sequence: CASSPGGTTKYGYTF. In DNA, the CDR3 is TGCGCCAGCAGCCCTGGGGGGACCACTAAATATGGCTACACCTTC.

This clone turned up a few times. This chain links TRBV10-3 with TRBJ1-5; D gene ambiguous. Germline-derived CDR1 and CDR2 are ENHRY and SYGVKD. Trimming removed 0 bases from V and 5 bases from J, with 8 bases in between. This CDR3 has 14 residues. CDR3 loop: CAISESYEYQPQHF. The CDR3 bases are TGTGCCATCAGTGAGTCGTACGAGTATCAGCCCCAGCATTTT.

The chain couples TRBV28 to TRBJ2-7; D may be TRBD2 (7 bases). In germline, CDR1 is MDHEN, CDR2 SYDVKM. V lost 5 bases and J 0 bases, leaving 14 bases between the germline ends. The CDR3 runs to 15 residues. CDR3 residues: CASSLGRGSSYEQYF. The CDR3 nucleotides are TGTGCCAGCAGTCTTGGGAGGGGGAGCTCCTACGAGCAGTACTTC.

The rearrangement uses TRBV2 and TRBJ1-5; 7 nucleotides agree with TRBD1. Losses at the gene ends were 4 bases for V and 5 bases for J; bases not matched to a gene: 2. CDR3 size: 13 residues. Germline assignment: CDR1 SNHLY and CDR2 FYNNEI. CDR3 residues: CASSVTGDQPQHF. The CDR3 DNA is TGTGCCAGCAGTGTTACAGGGGATCAGCCCCAGCATTTT.

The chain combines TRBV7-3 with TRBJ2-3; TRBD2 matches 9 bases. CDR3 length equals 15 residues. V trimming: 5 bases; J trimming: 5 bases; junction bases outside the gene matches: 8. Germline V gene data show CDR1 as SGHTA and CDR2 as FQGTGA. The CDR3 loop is CASSATSGYRDTQYF. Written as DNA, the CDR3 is TGTGCCAGCAGCGCCACTAGCGGGTACAGAGATACGCAGTATTTT. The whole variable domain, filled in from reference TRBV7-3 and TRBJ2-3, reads GAGVSQTPSNKVTEKGKYVELRCDPISGHTALYWYRQSLGQGPEFLIYFQGTGAADDSGLPNDRFFAVRPEGSVSTLKIQRTERGDSAVYLCASSATSGYRDTQYFGPGTRLTVL.

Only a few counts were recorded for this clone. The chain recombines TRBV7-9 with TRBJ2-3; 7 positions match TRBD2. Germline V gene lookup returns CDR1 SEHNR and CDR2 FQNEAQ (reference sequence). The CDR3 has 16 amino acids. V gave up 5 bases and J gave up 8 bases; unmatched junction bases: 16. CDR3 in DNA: TGTGCCAGCAGCCCACCTCACAGAATGGGAGGGCTTACGCAGTATTTT. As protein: CASSPPHRMGGLTQYF.

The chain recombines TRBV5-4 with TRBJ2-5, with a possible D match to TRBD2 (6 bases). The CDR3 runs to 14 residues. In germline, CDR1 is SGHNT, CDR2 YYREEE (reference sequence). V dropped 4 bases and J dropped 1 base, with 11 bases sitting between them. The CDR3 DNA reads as TGTGCCAGCAGCCCTGTGGGGGGCCAAGAGACCCAGTACTTC. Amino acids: CASSPVGGQETQYF.

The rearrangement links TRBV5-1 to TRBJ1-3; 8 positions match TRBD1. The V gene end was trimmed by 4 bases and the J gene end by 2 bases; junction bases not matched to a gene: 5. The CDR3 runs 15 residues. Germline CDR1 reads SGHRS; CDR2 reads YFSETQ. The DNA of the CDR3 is TGCGCCAGCAGCCCGACAGGGGTGCCTGGAAACACCATATATTTT. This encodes CASSPTGVPGNTIYF.

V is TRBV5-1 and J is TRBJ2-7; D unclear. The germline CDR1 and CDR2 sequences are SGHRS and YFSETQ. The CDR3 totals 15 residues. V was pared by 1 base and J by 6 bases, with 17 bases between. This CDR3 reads CASSLNPPQPTEQYF. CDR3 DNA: TGCGCCAGCAGCTTGAACCCCCCACAGCCTACCGAGCAGTACTTC.

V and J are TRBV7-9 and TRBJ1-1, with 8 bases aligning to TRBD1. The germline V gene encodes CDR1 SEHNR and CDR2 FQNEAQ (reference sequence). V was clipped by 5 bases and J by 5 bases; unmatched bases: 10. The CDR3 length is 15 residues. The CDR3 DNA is TGTGCCAGCAGCCCAGGACAGGGATTCATGACTGAAGCTTTCTTT. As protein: CASSPGQGFMTEAFF.

CDR3 sequence: CASSSQGTLDEAFF. CDR3 in DNA: TGTGCCAGCAGCTCACAGGGGACGCTCGATGAAGCTTTCTTT. The chain is built from TRBV11-3 and TRBJ1-1, with 7 bases fitting TRBD1. CDR1 SGHNT and CDR2 YENEEA come from the germline V gene. This CDR3 contains 14 residues. The V gene end was trimmed by 4 bases and the J gene end by 7 bases; junction bases not matched to a gene: 9.

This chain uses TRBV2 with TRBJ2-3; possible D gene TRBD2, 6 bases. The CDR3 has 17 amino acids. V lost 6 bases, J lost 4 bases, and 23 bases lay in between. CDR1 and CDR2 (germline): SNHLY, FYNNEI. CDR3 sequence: CASRVTGTVLGSDTQYF. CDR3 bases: TGTGCCAGCAGAGTAACCGGGACTGTGTTGGGATCAGATACGCAGTATTTT.

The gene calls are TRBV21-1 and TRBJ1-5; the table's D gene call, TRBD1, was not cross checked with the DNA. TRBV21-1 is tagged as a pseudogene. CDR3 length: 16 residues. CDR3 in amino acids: CASNQEQGGGHQPQHF. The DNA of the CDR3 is TGTGCCAGCAACCAGGAACAGGGGGGGGGACATCAGCCCCAGCATTTT.

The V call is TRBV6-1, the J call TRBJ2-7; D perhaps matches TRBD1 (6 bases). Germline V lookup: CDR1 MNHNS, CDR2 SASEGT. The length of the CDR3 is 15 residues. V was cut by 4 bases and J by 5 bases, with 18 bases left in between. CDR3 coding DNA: TGTGCCAGCAGTGCCCAGGGACATACTACCCACGAGCAGTACTTC. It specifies CASSAQGHTTHEQYF.

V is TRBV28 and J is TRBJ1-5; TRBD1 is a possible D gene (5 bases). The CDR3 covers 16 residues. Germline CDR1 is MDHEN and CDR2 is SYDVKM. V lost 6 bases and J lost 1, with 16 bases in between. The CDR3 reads CASRWGGLGSNQPQHF. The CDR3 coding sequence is TGTGCCAGCAGATGGGGGGGTTTAGGAAGCAATCAGCCCCAGCATTTT.

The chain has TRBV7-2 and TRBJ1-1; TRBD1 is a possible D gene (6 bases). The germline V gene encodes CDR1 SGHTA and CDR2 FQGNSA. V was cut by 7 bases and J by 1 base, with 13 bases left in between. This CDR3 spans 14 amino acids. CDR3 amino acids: CASIRGRENTEAFF. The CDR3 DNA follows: TGTGCCAGCATCAGGGGAAGGGAGAACACTGAAGCTTTCTTT.

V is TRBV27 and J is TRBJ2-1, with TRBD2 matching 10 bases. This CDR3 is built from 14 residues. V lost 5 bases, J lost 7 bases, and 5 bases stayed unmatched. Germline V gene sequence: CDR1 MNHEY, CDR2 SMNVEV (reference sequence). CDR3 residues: CASSLRTSGNEQFF. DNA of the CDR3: TGTGCCAGCAGTCTACGGACTAGCGGAAATGAGCAGTTCTTC.

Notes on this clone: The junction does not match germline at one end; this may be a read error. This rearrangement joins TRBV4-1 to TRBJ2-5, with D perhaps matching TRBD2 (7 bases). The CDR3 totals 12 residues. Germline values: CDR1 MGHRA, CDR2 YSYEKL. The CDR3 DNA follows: TGCGCCAGCAGCCAAGATGCGGGGGCCCCAGACTTC. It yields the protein CASSQDAGAPDF.